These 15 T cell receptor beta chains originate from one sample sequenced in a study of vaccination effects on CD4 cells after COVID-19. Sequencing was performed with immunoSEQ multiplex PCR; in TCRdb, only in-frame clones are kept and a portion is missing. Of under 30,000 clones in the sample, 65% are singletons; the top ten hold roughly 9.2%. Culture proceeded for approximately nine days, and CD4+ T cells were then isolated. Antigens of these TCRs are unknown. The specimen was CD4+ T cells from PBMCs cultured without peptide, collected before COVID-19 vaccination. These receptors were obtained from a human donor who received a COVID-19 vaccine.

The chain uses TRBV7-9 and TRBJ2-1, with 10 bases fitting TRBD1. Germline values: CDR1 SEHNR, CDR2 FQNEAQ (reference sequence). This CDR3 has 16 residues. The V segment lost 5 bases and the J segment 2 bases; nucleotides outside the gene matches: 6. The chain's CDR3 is CASSPEGQGAYNEQFF. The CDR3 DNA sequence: TGTGCCAGCAGCCCAGAAGGACAGGGGGCCTACAATGAGCAGTTCTTC.

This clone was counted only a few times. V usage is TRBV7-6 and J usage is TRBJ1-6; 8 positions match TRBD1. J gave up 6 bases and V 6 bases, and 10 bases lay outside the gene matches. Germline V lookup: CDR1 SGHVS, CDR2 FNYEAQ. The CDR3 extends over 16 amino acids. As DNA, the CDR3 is TGTGCCAGCAGTTTAACCGGGACAGGAGCTAATTCACCCCTCCACTTT. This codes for CASSLTGTGANSPLHF. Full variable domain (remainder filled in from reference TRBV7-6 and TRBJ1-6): GAGVSQSPRYKVTKRGQDVALRCDPISGHVSLYWYRQALGQGPEFLTYFNYEAQQDKSGLPNDRFSAERPEGSISTLTIQRTEQRDSAMYRCASSLTGTGANSPLHFGNGTRLTVT.

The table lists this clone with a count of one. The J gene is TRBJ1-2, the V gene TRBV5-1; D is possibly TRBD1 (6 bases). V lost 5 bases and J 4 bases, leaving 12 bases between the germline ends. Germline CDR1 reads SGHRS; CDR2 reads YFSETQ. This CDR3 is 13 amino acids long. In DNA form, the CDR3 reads TGCGCCAGCAGTTCAGGGGAAGGCTATGGCTACACCTTC. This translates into CASSSGEGYGYTF.

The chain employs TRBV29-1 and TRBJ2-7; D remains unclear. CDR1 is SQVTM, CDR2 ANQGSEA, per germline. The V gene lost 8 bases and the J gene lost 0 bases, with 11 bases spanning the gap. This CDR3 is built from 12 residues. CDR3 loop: CSFRRTSYEQYF. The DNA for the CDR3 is TGCAGCTTCAGGAGAACCTCCTACGAGCAGTACTTC.

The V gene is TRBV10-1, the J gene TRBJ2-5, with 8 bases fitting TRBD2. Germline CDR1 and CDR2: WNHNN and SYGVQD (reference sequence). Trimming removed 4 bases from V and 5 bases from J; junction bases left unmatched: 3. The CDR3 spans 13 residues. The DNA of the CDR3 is TGCGCCAGCAGTGCCGGGGGGGTGGAGACCCAGTACTTC. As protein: CASSAGGVETQYF.

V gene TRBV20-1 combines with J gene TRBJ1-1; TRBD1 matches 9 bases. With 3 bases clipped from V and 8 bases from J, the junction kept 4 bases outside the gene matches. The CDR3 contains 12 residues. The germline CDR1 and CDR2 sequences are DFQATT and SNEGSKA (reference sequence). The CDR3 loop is CSASTGGAEAFF. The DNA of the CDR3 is TGCAGTGCTAGTACAGGGGGCGCGGAAGCTTTCTTT.

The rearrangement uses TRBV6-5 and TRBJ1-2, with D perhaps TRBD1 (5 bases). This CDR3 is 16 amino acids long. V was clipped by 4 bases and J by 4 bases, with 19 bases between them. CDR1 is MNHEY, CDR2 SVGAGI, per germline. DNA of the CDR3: TGTGCCAGCAGTTTCTATAGGCAGGGTGCGTCCTATGGCTACACCTTC. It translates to CASSFYRQGASYGYTF.

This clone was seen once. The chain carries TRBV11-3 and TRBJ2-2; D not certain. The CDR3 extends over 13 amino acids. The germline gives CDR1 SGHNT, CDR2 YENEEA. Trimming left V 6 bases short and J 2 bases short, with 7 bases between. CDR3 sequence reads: CASRQKNTGELFF. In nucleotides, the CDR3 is TGTGCCAGCAGGCAAAAAAACACCGGGGAGCTGTTTTTT.

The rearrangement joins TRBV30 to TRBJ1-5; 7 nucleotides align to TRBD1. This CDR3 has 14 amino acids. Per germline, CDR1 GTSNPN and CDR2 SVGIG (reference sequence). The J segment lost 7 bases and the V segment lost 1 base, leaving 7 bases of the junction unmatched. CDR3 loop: CAWSDSGGRQPQHF. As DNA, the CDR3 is TGTGCCTGGAGTGATTCAGGGGGTCGGCAGCCCCAGCATTTT.

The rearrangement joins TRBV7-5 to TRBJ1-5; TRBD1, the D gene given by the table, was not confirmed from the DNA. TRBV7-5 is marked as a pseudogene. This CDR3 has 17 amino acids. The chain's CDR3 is CARSTGGRDNSNQPQHF. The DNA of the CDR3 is TGTGCCAGAAGCACAGGGGGGAGAGACAATAGCAATCAGCCCCAGCATTTT.

This CDR3 is CASSGAVSHGYTF. CDR3 sequence (DNA): TGCGCCAGCTCAGGAGCCGTGTCGCATGGCTACACCTTC. The chain combines TRBV10-2 with TRBJ1-2; D ambiguous. Germline CDR1 reads WSHSY; CDR2 reads SAAADI. The length of the CDR3 is 13 residues. V dropped 8 bases and J dropped 6 bases, with 16 bases sitting between them.

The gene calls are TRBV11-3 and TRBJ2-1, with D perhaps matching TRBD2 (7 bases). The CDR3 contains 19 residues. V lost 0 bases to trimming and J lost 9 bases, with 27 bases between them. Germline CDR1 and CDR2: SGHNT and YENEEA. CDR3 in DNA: TGTGCCAGCAGCTTAGATCAGGGCGGGAGTCAAACCCGGACAGCTGAGCAGTTCTTC. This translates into CASSLDQGGSQTRTAEQFF.

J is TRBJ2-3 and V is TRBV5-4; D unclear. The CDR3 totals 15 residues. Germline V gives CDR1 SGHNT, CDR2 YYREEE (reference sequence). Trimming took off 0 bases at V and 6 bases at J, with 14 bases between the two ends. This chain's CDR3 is CASSLGSTPGDTQYF. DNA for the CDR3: TGTGCCAGCAGCTTGGGGTCAACGCCCGGCGATACGCAGTATTTT.

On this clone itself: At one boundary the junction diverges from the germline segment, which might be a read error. In DNA form, the CDR3 reads TGCGCCAGCAGCTTGGCCAGGGTGAATACTGAAGCTTTCTTT. This sequence encodes CASSLARVNTEAFF. The rearrangement joins TRBV5-1 to TRBJ1-1; tentatively, D is TRBD1 (5 bases). Looked up from germline, CDR1 is SGHRS and CDR2 is YFSETQ. The CDR3 sequence is 14 residues long.

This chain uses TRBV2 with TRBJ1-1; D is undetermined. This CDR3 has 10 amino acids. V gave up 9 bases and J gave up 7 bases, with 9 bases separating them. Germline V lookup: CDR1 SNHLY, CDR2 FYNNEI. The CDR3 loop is CARGPYEAFF. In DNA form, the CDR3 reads TGTGCCAGAGGACCCTATGAAGCTTTCTTT.